Listed below are T cell receptor beta chains from one sample, sequenced in a study of CD8 T cells in ankylosing spondylitis. Using its own MiXCR run on the 5' RACE reads, TCRdb lists one record per CDR3 protein. The repertoire holds hundreds of thousands of distinct CDR3 sequences, with about an eighth as singletons. Sample: blood, either unsorted or a sorted T cell fraction (not recorded which). These receptors all come from a male donor with ankylosing spondylitis. The CDR3 runs from the conserved cysteine through the conserved F or W. The order of the fields is CDR3 protein, CDR3 DNA, J gene, V gene, D gene, clone size. D genes are given only for firm matches. Where a row states a size, it is once, few, many or the class of an expanded clone; other rows omit it.

CSVEKSSGDTQYF TGCAGCGTCGAAAAATCTAGCGGGGATACGCAGTATTTT TRBJ2-3 TRBV29-1 TRBD2 many
CATQRGLPTSGNTIYF TGTGCCACCCAACGGGGGTTACCTACTTCTGGAAACACCATATATTTT TRBJ1-3 TRBV6-1 NA NA
CASSLDRGRGTQYF TGTGCCAGCAGCTTGGACAGGGGGCGCGGGACCCAGTACTTC TRBJ2-5 TRBV7-2 TRBD1 NA
CSARDYREGTPLHF TGCAGTGCTAGAGATTACCGGGAAGGGACACCCCTCCACTTT TRBJ1-6 TRBV20-1 NA few
CASSQRNRIYGYTF TGTGCCAGCAGTCAACGAAACAGGATATATGGCTACACCTTC TRBJ1-2 TRBV6-2/TRBV6-3 NA NA
CASSLSGSQQETQYF TGTGCCAGCAGCTTATCGGGTAGCCAGCAAGAGACCCAGTACTTC TRBJ2-5 TRBV7-2 NA few
CASSLDGGGSYNEQFF TGCGCCAGCAGCTTGGATGGCGGGGGCTCCTACAATGAGCAGTTCTTC TRBJ2-1 TRBV5-1 TRBD2 few
CASSSPRGKHYGYTF TGTGCCAGCAGTAGCCCCAGGGGGAAACACTATGGCTACACCTTC TRBJ1-2 TRBV6-1 TRBD1 NA
CASSRIAGAGEQFF TGTGCCAGCAGCCGCATAGCGGGGGCGGGGGAGCAGTTCTTC TRBJ2-1 TRBV7-2 TRBD2 few
CASSQGQGVRNTEAFF TGTGCCAGCAGCCAGGGACAGGGGGTCAGGAACACTGAAGCTTTCTTT TRBJ1-1 TRBV4-2 TRBD1 many
CSVVSLGRDTQYF TGCAGCGTTGTCTCTCTAGGCAGGGATACGCAGTATTTT TRBJ2-3 TRBV29-1 NA many
CASSEGVYKNTGELFF TGTGCCAGCAGTGAAGGAGTGTACAAGAACACCGGGGAGCTGTTTTTT TRBJ2-2 TRBV6-1 NA once
CASSLSRGNGYTF TGTGCCAGCAGCCTTTCCAGGGGTAATGGCTACACCTTC TRBJ1-2 TRBV7-3 NA NA
CSVDSEAGLPPF TGCAGCGTTGACTCGGAGGCGGGACTCCCCCCCTTC TRBJ2-5 TRBV29-1 NA NA
CASRLQGAGPNQPQHF TGTGCCAGCAGACTACAGGGGGCAGGACCCAATCAGCCCCAGCATTTT TRBJ1-5 TRBV6-2/TRBV6-3 TRBD1 few
CASSLAGSGGTQYF TGTGCCAGCAGCTTAGCGGGTAGCGGGGGGACCCAGTACTTC TRBJ2-5 TRBV7-8 TRBD2 NA
CASSLGPSGGIGEQFF TGTGCCAGCAGCTTAGGGCCTAGCGGGGGTATCGGTGAGCAGTTCTTC TRBJ2-1 TRBV7-2 TRBD2 many
CSAPGLAEKQFF TGCAGTGCCCCGGGACTAGCGGAGAAGCAGTTCTTC TRBJ2-1 TRBV20-1 TRBD2 few
CATSRVTSGGTQYF TGTGCCACCAGCAGAGTGACTAGCGGGGGGACCCAGTACTTC TRBJ2-5 TRBV15 TRBD2 NA
CASSLDRGRPTNEKLFF TGCGCCAGCAGCTTGGATCGGGGTCGTCCAACTAATGAAAAACTGTTTTTT TRBJ1-4 TRBV5-1 NA few
CASSWNPGVETQYF TGCGCCAGCAGCTGGAACCCCGGGGTAGAGACCCAGTACTTC TRBJ2-5 TRBV5-1 NA few
CATSGAVGSDTSGSSYNEQFF TGTGCCACCAGTGGGGCGGTGGGAAGCGATACTAGCGGGAGTTCCTACAATGAGCAGTTCTTC TRBJ2-1 TRBV24-1 TRBD2 NA
CSADRVRDTQYF TGCAGCGCTGACAGGGTGAGAGATACGCAGTATTTT TRBJ2-3 TRBV29-1 TRBD1 many
CSASGQESPAGELFF TGCAGTGCCAGCGGACAGGAATCCCCCGCCGGGGAGCTGTTTTTT TRBJ2-2 TRBV20-1 TRBD1 NA
CASSVYDNPTEAFF TGTGCCAGCAGCGTATATGACAATCCCACTGAAGCTTTCTTT TRBJ1-1 TRBV9 NA many
CASSLSAGYEQYF TGTGCCAGCAGCTTATCGGCGGGGTACGAGCAGTACTTC TRBJ2-7 TRBV7-2 NA many
CSVVVVSSYEQYF TGCAGCGTTGTTGTAGTCAGCTCCTACGAGCAGTACTTC TRBJ2-7 TRBV29-1 NA few
CATRLGGTEGYTF TGTGCCACCCGCCTTGGCGGGACGGAAGGCTACACCTTC TRBJ1-2 TRBV27 NA NA
CASSPMVLTEAFF TGTGCCAGCTCACCAATGGTCCTCACTGAAGCTTTCTTT TRBJ1-1 TRBV18 NA NA
CASSDLRDILTGELFF TGTGCCAGCAGTGATCTCCGGGACATCCTCACCGGGGAGCTGTTTTTT TRBJ2-2 TRBV25-1 NA NA
CASSLYPLTGQGLYGYTF TGTGCCAGCAGTTTATATCCACTCACGGGACAGGGCTTATATGGCTACACCTTC TRBJ1-2 TRBV12-3/TRBV12-4 TRBD1 few
CASSPGTGDSEQYF TGCGCCAGCAGCCCAGGGACAGGGGACTCCGAGCAGTACTTC TRBJ2-7 TRBV5-1 TRBD1 NA
CASILRTSGRRETQYF TGTGCCAGCATCTTACGGACTAGCGGGAGGCGGGAGACCCAGTACTTC TRBJ2-5 TRBV7-2 TRBD2 NA
CASSLIRGAGELFF TGTGCCAGCAGTTTGATTAGGGGGGCCGGGGAGCTGTTTTTT TRBJ2-2 TRBV27 NA NA
CAISWRGDTVVEQYF TGTGCCATCAGTTGGAGGGGAGACACCGTGGTCGAGCAGTACTTC TRBJ2-7 TRBV10-3 NA many
CASSPPWGSTDTQYF TGTGCCAGCAGCCCCCCGTGGGGTAGCACAGATACGCAGTATTTT TRBJ2-3 TRBV5-6 NA NA
CASSQDGFQGTDTQYF TGCGCCAGCAGCCAAGATGGTTTCCAGGGCACAGATACGCAGTATTTT TRBJ2-3 TRBV4-3 NA many
CASSPDRYQPQHF TGTGCCAGCAGCCCAGACAGATATCAGCCCCAGCATTTT TRBJ1-5 TRBV7-8 NA few
CASSQEAAGLEQFF TGCGCCAGCAGCCAAGAAGCTGCGGGACTTGAGCAGTTCTTC TRBJ2-1 TRBV4-1 NA NA
CSDWDRVHFF TGCAGTGATTGGGACAGGGTGCACTTCTTC TRBJ2-1 TRBV20-1 TRBD1 NA
CASSLQDSYEQYF TGCGCCAGCAGCTTGCAGGACTCCTACGAGCAGTACTTC TRBJ2-7 TRBV5-1 NA many
CASSLGPRGELFF TGTGCCAGCAGTTTGGGACCACGCGGGGAGCTGTTTTTT TRBJ2-2 TRBV12-3/TRBV12-4 NA few
CASRSGGVAQPQHF TGTGCCAGCAGGTCCGGGGGGGTCGCTCAGCCCCAGCATTTT TRBJ1-5 TRBV6-1 NA NA
CASSARPGLAGGYEQYF TGTGCCAGCAGCGCCAGACCGGGACTAGCGGGAGGATACGAGCAGTACTTC TRBJ2-7 TRBV9 TRBD2 few
CAIQPGPNTEAFF TGTGCCATCCAACCGGGCCCGAACACTGAAGCTTTCTTT TRBJ1-1 TRBV6-1 NA NA
CASRRTGGPETQYF TGTGCCAGCAGGAGAACGGGAGGACCAGAGACCCAGTACTTC TRBJ2-5 TRBV7-2 TRBD2 few
CASMTGGENEKLFF TGTGCCAGCATGACAGGGGGCGAGAATGAAAAACTGTTTTTT TRBJ1-4 TRBV7-8 TRBD1 NA
CASSLTPWGGGSTEAFF TGTGCCAGCAGCTTAACCCCCTGGGGGGGAGGATCCACTGAAGCTTTCTTT TRBJ1-1 TRBV7-3 NA few
CASSDEETGSFEGDTQYF TGTGCCAGCAGTGATGAGGAGACAGGGTCGTTCGAGGGGGATACGCAGTATTTT TRBJ2-3 TRBV6-1 TRBD1 NA
CASSLLGGRTDTQYF TGTGCCAGCAGTTTATTGGGCGGGCGCACAGATACGCAGTATTTT TRBJ2-3 TRBV27 NA NA
CASSSPGLSKNEQFF TGTGCCAGCAGTTCCCCGGGACTAAGTAAGAATGAGCAGTTCTTC TRBJ2-1 TRBV27 TRBD2 NA
CASNVVSIEKLFF TGTGCCAGCAATGTTGTGTCAATTGAAAAACTGTTTTTT TRBJ1-4 TRBV2 NA NA
CSALQNTNEKLFF TGCAGTGCTTTACAGAACACTAATGAAAAACTGTTTTTT TRBJ1-4 TRBV20-1 NA few
CAISWGKYGYTF TGTGCCATCAGTTGGGGGAAGTATGGCTACACCTTC TRBJ1-2 TRBV10-3 NA few
CATSVGWNTEAFF TGCGCCACCTCCGTAGGGTGGAACACTGAAGCTTTCTTT TRBJ1-1 TRBV5-1 NA few
CASSPPARVYNEQFF TGTGCCAGCTCACCACCGGCCAGGGTTTACAATGAGCAGTTCTTC TRBJ2-1 TRBV18 NA NA
CSAREDYYGYTF TGCAGTGCCAGAGAGGACTACTATGGCTACACCTTC TRBJ1-2 TRBV20-1 NA many
CSASPRGNQPQHF TGCAGTGCTAGTCCCAGAGGCAATCAGCCCCAGCATTTT TRBJ1-5 TRBV20-1 NA few